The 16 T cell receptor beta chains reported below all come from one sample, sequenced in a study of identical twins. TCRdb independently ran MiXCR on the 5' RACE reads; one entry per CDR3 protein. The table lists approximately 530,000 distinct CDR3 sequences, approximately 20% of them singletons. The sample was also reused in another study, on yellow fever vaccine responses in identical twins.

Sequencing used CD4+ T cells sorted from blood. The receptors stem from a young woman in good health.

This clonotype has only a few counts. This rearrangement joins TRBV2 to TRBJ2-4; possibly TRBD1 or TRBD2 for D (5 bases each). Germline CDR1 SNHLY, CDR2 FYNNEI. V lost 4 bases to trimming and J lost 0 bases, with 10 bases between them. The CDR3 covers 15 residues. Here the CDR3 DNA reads TGTGCCAGCAGTGCCGGGACCCTAGCCAAAAACATTCAGTACTTC. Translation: CASSAGTLAKNIQYF.

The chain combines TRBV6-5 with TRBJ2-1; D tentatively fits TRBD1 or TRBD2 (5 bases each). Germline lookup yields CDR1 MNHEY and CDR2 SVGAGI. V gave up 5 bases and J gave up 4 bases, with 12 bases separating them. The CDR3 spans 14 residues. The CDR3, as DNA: TGTGCCAGCAGTAACCCGGGGCAATACAATGAGCAGTTCTTC. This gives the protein CASSNPGQYNEQFF.

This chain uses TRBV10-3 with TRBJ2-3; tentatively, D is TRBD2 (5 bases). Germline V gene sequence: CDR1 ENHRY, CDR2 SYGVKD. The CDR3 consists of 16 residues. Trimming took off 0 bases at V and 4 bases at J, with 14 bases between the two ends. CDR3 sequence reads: CAISESTSSLPDTQYF. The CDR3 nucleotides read TGTGCCATCAGTGAGTCGACGTCTAGCCTGCCAGATACGCAGTATTTT.

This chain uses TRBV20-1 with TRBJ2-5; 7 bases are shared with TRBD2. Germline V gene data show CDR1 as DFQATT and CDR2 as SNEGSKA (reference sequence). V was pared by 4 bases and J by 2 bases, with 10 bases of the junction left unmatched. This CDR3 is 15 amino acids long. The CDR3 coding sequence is TGCAGTGCTACTATCTTCGGGGGGTCTCAAGAGACCCAGTACTTC. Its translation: CSATIFGGSQETQYF.

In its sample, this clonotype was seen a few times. The CDR3 DNA reads TGTGCCAGCACGACTAGCGCCGAGACCCAGTACTTC. Amino acids: CASTTSAETQYF. The chain joins TRBV12-3 or TRBV12-4 to TRBJ2-5, with 8 bases that match TRBD2. This CDR3 has 12 residues. J gave up 5 bases and V 7 bases, and 3 bases lay outside the gene matches.

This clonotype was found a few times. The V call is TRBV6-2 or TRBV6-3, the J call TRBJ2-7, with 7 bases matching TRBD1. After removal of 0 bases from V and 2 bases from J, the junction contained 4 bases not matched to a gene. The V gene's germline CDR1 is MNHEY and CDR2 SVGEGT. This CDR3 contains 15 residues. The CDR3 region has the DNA TGTGCCAGCAGTTACTCAGGGGGCGGTACCTACGAGCAGTACTTC. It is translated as CASSYSGGGTYEQYF.

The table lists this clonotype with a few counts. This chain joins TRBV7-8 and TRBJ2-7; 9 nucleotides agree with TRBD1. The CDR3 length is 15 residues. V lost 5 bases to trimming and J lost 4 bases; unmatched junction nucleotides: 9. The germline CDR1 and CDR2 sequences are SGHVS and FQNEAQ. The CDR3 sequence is CASSRTRDRVYEQYF. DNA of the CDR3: TGTGCCAGCAGCCGTACTCGGGACAGGGTATACGAGCAGTACTTC.

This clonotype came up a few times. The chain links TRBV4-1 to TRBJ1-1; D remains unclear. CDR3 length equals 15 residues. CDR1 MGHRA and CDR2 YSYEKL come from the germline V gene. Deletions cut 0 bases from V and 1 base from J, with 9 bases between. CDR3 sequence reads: CASSQDWQPNTEAFF. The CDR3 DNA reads TGCGCCAGCAGCCAAGATTGGCAGCCGAACACTGAAGCTTTCTTT.

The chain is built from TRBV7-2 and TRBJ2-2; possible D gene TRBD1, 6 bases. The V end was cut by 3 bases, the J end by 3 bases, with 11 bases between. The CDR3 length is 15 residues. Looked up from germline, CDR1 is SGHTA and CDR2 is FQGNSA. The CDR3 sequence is CASSLGTTYTGELFF. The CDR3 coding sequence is TGTGCCAGCAGCTTGGGGACAACCTACACCGGGGAGCTGTTTTTT. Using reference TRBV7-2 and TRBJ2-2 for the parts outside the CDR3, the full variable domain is GAGVSQSPSNKVTEKGKDVELRCDPISGHTALYWYRQSLGQGLEFLIYFQGNSAPDKSGLPSDRFSAERTGGSVSTLTIQRTQQEDSAVYLCASSLGTTYTGELFFGEGSRLTVL.

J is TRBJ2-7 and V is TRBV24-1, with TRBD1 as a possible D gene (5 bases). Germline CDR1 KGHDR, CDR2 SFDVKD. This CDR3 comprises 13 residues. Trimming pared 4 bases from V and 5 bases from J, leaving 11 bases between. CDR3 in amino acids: CATSDRATHEQYF. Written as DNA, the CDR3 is TGTGCCACCAGTGACAGGGCGACGCACGAGCAGTACTTC.

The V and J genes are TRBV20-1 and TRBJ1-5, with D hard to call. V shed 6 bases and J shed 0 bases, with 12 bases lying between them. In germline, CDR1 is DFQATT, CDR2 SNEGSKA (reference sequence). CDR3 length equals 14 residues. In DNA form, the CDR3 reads TGCAGTGCCGCGCAGGCGGTTAGCAATCAGCCCCAGCATTTT. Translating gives CSAAQAVSNQPQHF.

CDR3: CASSSQGNGANVLTF. CDR3 bases: TGCGCCAGCAGCTCCCAGGGGAATGGGGCCAACGTCCTGACTTTC. The V and J genes are TRBV5-1 and TRBJ2-6, with D perhaps matching TRBD1 (6 bases). Per the germline V gene, CDR1 is SGHRS and CDR2 is YFSETQ. Trimming removed 3 bases from V and 3 bases from J, with 10 bases in between. The CDR3 totals 15 residues.

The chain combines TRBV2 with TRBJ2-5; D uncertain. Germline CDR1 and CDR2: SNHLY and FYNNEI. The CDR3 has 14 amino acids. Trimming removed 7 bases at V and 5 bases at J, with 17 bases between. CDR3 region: CASTDEGIGETQYF. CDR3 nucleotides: TGTGCCAGCACCGATGAAGGGATCGGGGAGACCCAGTACTTC.

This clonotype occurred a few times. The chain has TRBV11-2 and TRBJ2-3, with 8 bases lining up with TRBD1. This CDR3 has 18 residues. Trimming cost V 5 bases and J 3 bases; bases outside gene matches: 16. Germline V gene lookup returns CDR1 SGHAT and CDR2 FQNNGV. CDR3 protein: CASSSQGANPLLTDTQYF. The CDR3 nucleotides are TGTGCCAGCAGCAGCCAGGGGGCTAACCCCCTACTTACAGATACGCAGTATTTT.

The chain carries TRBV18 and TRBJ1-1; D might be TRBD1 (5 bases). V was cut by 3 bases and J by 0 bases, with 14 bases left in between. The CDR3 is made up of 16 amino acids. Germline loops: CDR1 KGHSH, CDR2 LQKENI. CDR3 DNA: TGTGCCAGCTCACCCCCACGAGGGACTATGAACACTGAAGCTTTCTTT. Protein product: CASSPPRGTMNTEAFF.

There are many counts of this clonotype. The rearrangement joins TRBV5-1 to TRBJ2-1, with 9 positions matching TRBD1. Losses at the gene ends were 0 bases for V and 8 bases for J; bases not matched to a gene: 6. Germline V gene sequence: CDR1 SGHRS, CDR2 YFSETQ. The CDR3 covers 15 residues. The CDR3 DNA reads TGCGCCAGCAGCTTGGCCGGGACAGGGTCCCATGAGCAGTTCTTC. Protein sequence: CASSLAGTGSHEQFF.